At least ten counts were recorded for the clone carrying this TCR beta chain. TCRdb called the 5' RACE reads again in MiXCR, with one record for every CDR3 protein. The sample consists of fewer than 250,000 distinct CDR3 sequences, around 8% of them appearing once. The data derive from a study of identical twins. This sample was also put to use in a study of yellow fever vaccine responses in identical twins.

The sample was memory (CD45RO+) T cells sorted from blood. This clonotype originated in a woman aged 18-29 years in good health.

The CDR3 DNA follows: TGCGCCAGCAGCGGTCTAGGGGGGAGAGATGAAAAACTGTTTTTT. It translates to CASSGLGGRDEKLFF. The V call is TRBV5-1, the J call TRBJ1-4; D may be TRBD1 (6 bases). CDR1 SGHRS and CDR2 YFSETQ come from the germline V gene. The CDR3 loop spans 15 amino acids. Trimming took off 4 bases at V and 6 bases at J, with 16 bases between the two ends.